The TCR beta chain under discussion was sequenced for a study of cytomegalovirus exposure and HLA in healthy donors. Turning to the study itself: Tens of millions of unique TCRs, all from HLA-typed donors, were included in an early release of the data. General study points: With DRB1 most and HLA-C fewest, TCR association rates differed between HLA loci in a later analysis. Immune exposure was documented only through CMV serostatus.

The CDR3 is made up of 14 amino acids. The germline V gene encodes CDR1 MNHEY and CDR2 SVGAGI. V lost 4 bases, J lost 0 bases, and 2 bases stayed unmatched. This clone was counted a few times. Antigen: not known. The PCR made use of 60 Vbeta and 13 Jbeta primers. Profiling relied on immunoSEQ multiplex PCR, and the TCRdb table lists in-frame clones only, not all of them. The table lists 100,000 or so clones, about 75% of them singletons, with about 10% in the top ten. The TCR comes from a man aged 45-65 years in good health and CMV-seronegative. J is TRBJ1-1 and V is TRBV6-5, with TRBD1 matching 7 bases. The sequenced sample consisted of PBMCs. CDR3 protein: CASSSDRLNTEAFF. The CDR3, as DNA: TGTGCCAGCAGTTCGGACAGGTTGAACACTGAAGCTTTCTTT.